The entry that follows covers one TCR beta chain sequence. The data originate from a study of T-cell reconstitution after alpha-beta-depleted transplantation in children. TCRbeta library preparation incorporated unique molecular identifiers. TCRdb re-called the PCR reads with MiXCR, one entry per CDR3 protein. The repertoire has a few hundred thousand distinct CDR3 sequences, around 9.7% of them found once; the top ten carry approximately 5.4%. V dropped 0 bases and J dropped 5 bases, with 11 bases sitting between them. The germline V gene has CDR1 MNHEY and CDR2 SVGEGT. The CDR3 has 15 residues. The clonotype comes from a human donor who donated a stem cell graft to a child with SCID. This chain connects TRBV6-2 or TRBV6-3 to TRBJ1-5; D unresolved. Specimen: PBMCs from the stem cell graft donor, collected from the stem cell graft. CDR3 protein: CASSYSNYPDQPQHF. The CDR3 DNA reads as TGTGCCAGCAGTTACTCGAACTATCCGGATCAGCCCCAGCATTTT.